This T cell receptor beta chain derives from a study of cytomegalovirus exposure and HLA in healthy donors (dated by TCRdb to 2015 to 2018). Study-wide context: An earlier analysis of approximately 640 of the donors reported approximately 290 Gb of sequence data and 100 million to 130 million unique TCR beta sequences from about 179 million T cells. Besides the first cohort of 666 subjects, a separate validation cohort made up of around 120 different subjects was used. Class I and class II HLA loci were covered by the typing at four-digit resolution. To decide whether each TCR beta V gene segment behaved as functional or pseudogenic, an earlier analysis of 587 of the donors relied on high-throughput TCR beta sequencing. In a later analysis, previously published TCR beta repertoires from 670 or so donors were re-analyzed and high-resolution HLA genotyping was added so that TCR occurrence patterns could be studied. Alongside the repertoire data, information on donor age, sex, ethnicity and CMV serostatus was compiled. High-throughput TCR immunosequencing, statistical association of individual TCRs with disease status, and machine learning were combined to predict cytomegalovirus infection status. The number of donors typed differed by locus, with about 629-640 for A, B, C, DRB1 and DQB1, around 500 for DQA1, 600 to 610 for DPA1, and some 440 for DPB1. A later genetic analysis took genome-wide SNP genotypes for about three fifths of the roughly 700 donors and used that subset as a discovery cohort. An early release that covered fewer than 750 HLA-typed donors contained approximately 300 gigabases of sequencing data and 65 million to 100 million unique TCR sequences. On average, roughly 240,000 unique TCR beta nucleotide sequences were sequenced per donor among several hundred genotyped donors of the cohort, with around 19% of those sequences being non-productive. Because of strong linkage in the cohort, 4 to 6 DR-DQ haplotypes were treated as single units for association and clustering. All discovery cohort repertoires had been generated on a single sequencing platform. Among the roughly 390 genotyped donors, approximately 82% belonged to the genetic ancestry cluster associated with self-reported Caucasian donors. The study used immunosequencing to profile the T cell repertoires of several hundred subjects and linked those repertoires to cytomegalovirus serostatus. Rather than using new phenotypic data, the later analysis identified candidate immune exposures from TCR beta sequences and from how often those sequences occurred across donors. The study aimed to test whether cataloging public T cell receptors could reveal signatures of past pathogen exposure. Overall results and qualifications from the work: Most TCR sequences were seen in very few donors, while some public TCRs were found in many individuals. According to a later analysis, parvovirus B19, influenza, CMV and Epstein-Barr virus appeared linked to several top co-occurrence clusters. Correlated functional status among segregating V segments might be attributable to linkage disequilibrium, but an unknown experimental factor could not be ruled out. The classifier was reported to diagnose cytomegalovirus status with high specificity and sensitivity in both the original cohort and the validation cohort. V-gene and J-gene trimming of TCR beta chains was associated with a missense DCLRE1C variant in a later genetic analysis, and the association was replicated in an independent cohort. A later genetic analysis reported fewer N-insertions in productive TCRs among donors in an Asian-associated ancestry cluster than the 666-donor mean. In a later analysis, TCR association rates were found to vary across HLA loci, with the most associated TCRs seen for DRB1 alleles and the fewest for HLA-C alleles. Sequencing depth was assumed to be roughly uniform across donors in the presence/absence analyses, though that assumption may not hold. In a later analysis, HLA-associated TCR beta chains showed more clonal expansion and lower generation probabilities than non-associated chains that were equally common. In a later analysis, 16,951 TCR beta sequences were associated with specific HLA alleles at a false discovery rate of 0.05. In this cohort, only TCR beta chains were sequenced, and detectable features were limited by the absence of alpha or paired-chain data. Because HLA typing was missing for some donors at each locus, association tests included only the typed subset. The study gave a list of 150 to 200 TCR beta chains associated with cytomegalovirus. Because the 87-base-pair reads could not distinguish some IMGT-functional V segments, including TRBV6-2 and TRBV6-3, those segments were excluded. About 15 rarely observed V segments, including chromosome 9 orphons, were excluded from the earlier analysis of just under 600 of the donors because counts were too low. A further reported finding was that TCR beta sequences accurately predicted the HLA-A and HLA-B alleles for most subjects in the first cohort. A few of the identified cytomegalovirus-associated TCR beta chains were confirmed in vitro to be specific for cytomegalovirus antigens. The sequencing pipeline was judged likely to have produced a cluster of highly shared sequence variants as a technical artifact. It was suggested by the authors that the approach could potentially be generalized to other disease states and immunological phenotypes. When HLA alleles, especially DR and DQ, strongly co-occurred, TCR associations were difficult to assign to individual alleles. In an earlier analysis of some 500 of the donors, most TCR beta V segments were observed in productive rearrangements about 87% or about 30% of the time, broadly matching IMGT annotations. In a later analysis, most CMV-associated TCR beta chains were found to appear HLA-restricted, with HLA associations seemingly driven largely by CMV exposure. CMV serostatus was the only immune exposure information available for the cohort.

Measured from the cysteine to the phenylalanine, the CDR3 is 14 residues long. Only the CDR3 DNA is retained, 42 bases long and in frame from the first base. Trimming takes 5 bases off V and 5 bases off J; junction bases not matched to a gene: 4. Reading the germline V gene gives CDR1 SQVTM and CDR2 ANQGSEA. For this clone: No cognate antigen has been identified for it. Per-base qualities were not stored, and no clone one base away is much larger.

In total, approximately 610 healthy bone marrow donors made up the cohort. All cohort members were sampled while nominally healthy, although unrecorded immune exposures were likely present. The donor tested CMV seropositive, placing the donor among the roughly 300 seropositive members of the cohort. A peripheral blood sample was provided by each donor, and peripheral blood mononuclear cells were used for TCR beta sequencing. The Qiagen DNeasy Blood Extraction Kit was used to extract genomic DNA from the blood cell samples. Preparation of the library involved the immunoSEQ multiplex PCR assay. A mixture of 60 forward primers for TCR Vbeta segments and 13 reverse primers for TCR Jbeta segments was used in the multiplex PCR. The CDR3 region of rearranged TCR beta genes was amplified from genomic DNA with a multiplex PCR assay. Amplified TCR beta libraries were sequenced as 87-base-pair reads on the Illumina HiSeq System. Per the original workflow: A later analysis tallied around 80 million unique TCR beta chains across the 700 or so repertoires, and approximately 11 million of those chains were shared by two or more donors. A nearest-neighbor algorithm error-corrected the raw reads and collapsed the reads into unique sequences, merging closely related sequences to remove PCR and sequencing errors. V, D and J gene segments were assigned by aligning CDR3 sequences to IMGT reference sequences. For a sequence to be retained, a match of at least six nucleotides was required to both a V gene segment and a J gene segment. Rearrangements were classified as productive when the CDR3 lacked stop codons and remained in frame with V and J, and all other rearrangements were classified as non-productive. CDR3 was defined by IMGT convention, running from the second conserved V-encoded cysteine to the conserved J-encoded phenylalanine. Sequences without an unambiguous match to a single V gene segment were excluded from the earlier analysis of 450 to 650 of the donors. An earlier analysis of a few hundred of the donors called V segments functional above 56.7% productive rearrangements and segregating when the between-donor standard deviation exceeded 5%. A statistical classification framework was built for diagnosing cytomegalovirus status from the catalog of TCR beta chain sequences. In a later analysis, V and J genes were assigned by comparing TCR nucleotide sequences against IMGT/GENE-DB human TR gene sequences. Using the TCRdist pipeline, a later analysis assigned CDR3 sequences along with most-parsimonious VDJ recombination scenarios. A later analysis defined each TCR beta chain by its CDR3 amino acid sequence plus V-gene family, and excluded reads lacking a unique V-gene family. As a way to deal with suspected cross-contamination and a sequencing artifact, a later analysis dropped hundreds of nucleotide sequences that were highly shared and had low generation probability. For each public chain, a later analysis derived a clonal expansion index from normalized ranks of inferred template counts within each repertoire. A later analysis computed generation probabilities with a VDJ recombination model fitted to out-of-frame rearrangements, and checked the results against IGoR. In a later analysis, TCR-TCR, TCR-HLA and TCR-CMV co-occurrence was scored with hypergeometric tests, and a repertoire-size bias correction was applied to TCR pairs. A later analysis estimated false discovery rates by permuting HLA or CMV assignments 20 times. A later analysis grouped co-occurring TCRs with DBSCAN, adding TCRdist sequence similarity when clustering within HLA-allele-positive subsets. Co-occurrence clustering excluded repertoires with fewer than 30,000 or more than 120,000 public chains, plus five with anomalous nucleotide sharing. The clones in this table, taken by TCRdb from immuneACCESS, are in-frame only. Not every clone is retained; where verified, under half of the shortfall comes from an unresolved V gene, and the cause of the rest is unknown. For V, J and clone size, that table is used; D and trimming come from the DNA. The sample includes 180,000 or so clones, with 60% to 80% observed a single time. The ten largest clones capture about 8% of the sample.

Rearrangement joined TRBV29-1 to TRBJ2-1; the junction holds 12 bases that match TRBD2. Sequencing was carried out using PBMCs. This sequence was found in a middle-aged woman in good health and CMV-seropositive. In nucleotide form, the sequence is TGCAGCGTTTCTAGCGGGAGGGCTAACAATGAGCAGTTCTTC. It translates as CSVSSGRANNEQFF.